These 14 T cell receptor beta chains originate from one sample sequenced in a study of spatial heterogeneity in lung cancer. TCRdb analysed the 5' RACE reads with MiXCR anew, one entry per CDR3 protein. This table holds 45,000 or so distinct CDR3 sequences, roughly 12% found once. Regarding time point: sample taken at primary tumor resection. No cells were sorted before sequencing. The whole RNA sequenced was extracted from tumor, nontumor lung or frozen PBMC. Sequenced material: PBMCs, taken at surgery. All receptors come from a female donor with early-stage non-small cell lung cancer.

Only a few counts were recorded for this clonotype. V gene TRBV6-5 combines with J gene TRBJ1-6; perhaps TRBD1 as D (5 bases). Trimming removed 0 bases at V and 0 bases at J, with 12 bases between. This CDR3 spans 18 amino acids. The germline V gene encodes CDR1 MNHEY and CDR2 SVGAGI. CDR3 amino acids: CASSYSMQGSSYNSPLHF. The CDR3 DNA reads as TGTGCCAGCAGTTACTCGATGCAGGGAAGCTCCTATAATTCACCCCTCCACTTT.

This clonotype was detected only a few times. V and J are TRBV20-1 and TRBJ2-3; 10 bases fit TRBD2. Losses at the gene ends were 4 bases for V and 1 base for J; bases not matched to a gene: 5. CDR1 DFQATT and CDR2 SNEGSKA come from the germline V gene (reference sequence). The CDR3 consists of 15 residues. CDR3 residues: CSAILAGARTDTQYF. The CDR3 bases are TGCAGTGCTATTCTAGCGGGGGCCCGCACAGATACGCAGTATTTT.

This clonotype occurred a few times. This sequence joins TRBV29-1 and TRBJ2-6; D ambiguous. Trimming removed 4 bases from V and 0 bases from J, with 4 bases in between. Germline V gene data show CDR1 as SQVTM and CDR2 as ANQGSEA. This CDR3 has 13 residues. The CDR3 DNA reads TGCAGCGTTGCCCTCTCTGGGGCCAACGTCCTGACTTTC. Its translation is CSVALSGANVLTF.

This clonotype showed up just a few times. The chain couples TRBV5-4 to TRBJ2-5; D unclear. The CDR3 is 13 residues long. Per the germline V gene, CDR1 is SGHNT and CDR2 is YYREEE (reference sequence). The V end was cut by 0 bases, the J end by 7 bases, with 10 bases between. CDR3 amino acids: CASSLGRPGTQYF. In DNA form, the CDR3 reads TGTGCCAGCAGCTTGGGAAGACCTGGGACCCAGTACTTC.

In its sample, this clonotype was seen a few times. Relative to the germline gene, one junction end is altered; a read error may explain this. The chain carries TRBV6-2 or TRBV6-3 and TRBJ1-6, with D hard to call. The CDR3 totals 17 residues. Germline V lookup: CDR1 MNHEY, CDR2 SVGEGT. CDR3 nucleotides: TGTGCCAGCAGCTACTGGGCCCGCCCCACGGATAATTCACCCCTCCACTTT. It is translated as CASSYWARPTDNSPLHF.

Ten or more counts support this clonotype. The chain joins TRBV29-1 to TRBJ1-1; D is uncertain. The CDR3 runs to 13 residues. Trimming took 4 bases from V and 0 from J, leaving 9 bases between them. Germline V gives CDR1 SQVTM, CDR2 ANQGSEA. The CDR3 DNA is TGCAGCGTTGTTCACAGTTTGAACACTGAAGCTTTCTTT. It specifies CSVVHSLNTEAFF.

Turning to this clonotype: An end of the junction does not agree with germline; a read error may underlie this. In nucleotides, the CDR3 is TGTGCCAGCAGTGAGAGCGGGGGGGCCTACAATGAGCAGATCTTC. This gives the protein CASSESGGAYNEQIF. The V and J genes are TRBV6-4 and TRBJ2-1, with 10 bases aligning to TRBD2. Germline assignment: CDR1 MRHNA and CDR2 SNTAGT. There are 15 residues in the CDR3.

The rearrangement links TRBV7-2 to TRBJ2-2, with TRBD1 as a possible D gene (5 bases). The CDR3 consists of 13 residues. CDR1 and CDR2 (germline): SGHTA, FQGNSA. V lost 6 bases, J lost 6 bases, and 11 bases lay in between. The chain's CDR3 is CASSAVGPGELFF. CDR3 bases: TGTGCCAGCAGTGCGGTGGGGCCCGGGGAGCTGTTTTTT. The whole variable domain, remainder taken from reference TRBV7-2 and TRBJ2-2, is GAGVSQSPSNKVTEKGKDVELRCDPISGHTALYWYRQSLGQGLEFLIYFQGNSAPDKSGLPSDRFSAERTGGSVSTLTIQRTQQEDSAVYLCASSAVGPGELFFGEGSRLTVL.

The genes are TRBV5-1 and TRBJ2-3, with a possible D match to TRBD1 (5 bases). The V gene lost 4 bases and the J gene lost 1 base, with 16 bases spanning the gap. Germline CDR1 reads SGHRS; CDR2 reads YFSETQ. The CDR3 has 16 amino acids. CDR3 residues: CASSARQLGGTDTQYF. As DNA, the CDR3 is TGCGCCAGCAGCGCCAGACAGCTCGGCGGCACAGATACGCAGTATTTT.

V and J are TRBV20-1 and TRBJ2-1, with 7 bases fitting TRBD2. This CDR3 spans 11 amino acids. In germline, CDR1 is DFQATT, CDR2 SNEGSKA (reference sequence). Here the CDR3 DNA reads TGCAGAGCGGGGAGCTACAATGAGCAGTTCTTC. It translates to CRAGSYNEQFF.

In its sample, this clonotype was seen many times. The V gene is TRBV2, the J gene TRBJ1-5; tentative D call: TRBD1 (6 bases). The V gene lost 8 bases and the J gene lost 4 bases, with 9 bases spanning the gap. CDR3 length: 12 amino acids. Germline assignment: CDR1 SNHLY and CDR2 FYNNEI. The CDR3 here is CASGGGNQPQHF. The CDR3 coding sequence is TGTGCCAGCGGAGGGGGGAATCAGCCCCAGCATTTT.

The V call is TRBV7-2, the J call TRBJ1-1, with TRBD1 identical over 10 bases. Germline CDR1 and CDR2: SGHTA and FQGNSA. The CDR3 contains 15 residues. The J segment lost 11 bases and the V segment lost 5 bases, leaving 14 bases of the junction unmatched. CDR3 amino acids: CASSIPGQGPLDAFF. The DNA for the CDR3 is TGTGCCAGCAGCATCCCGGGACAGGGGCCGCTCGACGCTTTCTTT.

In its sample, this clonotype was seen many times. The CDR3 DNA sequence: TGTGCCAGCAGCCGGGGACAGGGAAACACAGATACGCAGTATTTT. Amino acids: CASSRGQGNTDTQYF. The genes are TRBV3-1 and TRBJ2-3, with 9 bases that match TRBD1. The CDR3 has 15 amino acids. Germline trimming cut 4 bases from V and 2 bases from J; bases unmatched to any gene: 4. The germline gives CDR1 LGHDT, CDR2 YNNKEL (reference sequence).

At least ten counts were recorded for this clonotype. The CDR3 nucleotides read TGTGCCAGCAGTTTATGGGAGTACGAGCAGTACTTC. Translation: CASSLWEYEQYF. The chain uses TRBV12-3 or TRBV12-4 and TRBJ2-7; D is possibly TRBD2 (5 bases). Trimming pared 2 bases from V and 4 bases from J, leaving 6 bases between. There are 12 residues in the CDR3.